The 26 T cell receptor beta chains below all came from one sample that was sequenced in a study of T and B cells in COVID-19 patients. From blood, about 240-550 ng of genomic DNA served as TRB template. TRB rearrangements were amplified by multiplex PCR with BIOMED2 TRB-A/B primers. TCRdb re-called the multiplex PCR reads through MiXCR, storing one row per CDR3 protein. The sample yields approximately 3,700 distinct CDR3 sequences, almost 25% seen once. What was sequenced was blood. Receptors originate from a human donor with active COVID-19.

Relative to its sample, this clonotype is medium-sized. V is TRBV18 and J is TRBJ1-1, with D maybe TRBD1 (6 bases). CDR1 is KGHSH, CDR2 LQKENI, per germline. V shed 1 base and J shed 6 bases, with 6 bases lying between them. The CDR3 spans 12 residues. As DNA, the CDR3 is TGTGCCAGCTCACCACGGGGGCCTGAAGCTTTCTTT. Translating it yields CASSPRGPEAFF.

This clonotype counts as large. The V gene is TRBV15, the J gene TRBJ2-7, with 9 bases lining up with TRBD1. V shed 0 bases and J 3 bases; nucleotides not matched to a gene: 3. The length of the CDR3 is 15 residues. The V gene's germline CDR1 is LNHNV and CDR2 YYDKDF (reference sequence). The DNA of the CDR3 is TGTGCCACCAGCAGAGATCCGGGACAGGGCTACGAGCAGTACTTC. Protein: CATSRDPGQGYEQYF.

V gene TRBV15 combines with J gene TRBJ2-2; D is undetermined. The V and J ends lost 0 bases and 0 bases respectively, with 11 bases between them. From germline, CDR1 is LNHNV and CDR2 YYDKDF (reference sequence). The CDR3 has 17 amino acids. The CDR3 here is CATSRDLPPPNTGELFF. DNA of the CDR3: TGTGCCACCAGCAGAGATTTACCGCCGCCGAACACCGGGGAGCTGTTTTTT.

The rearrangement joins TRBV24-1 to TRBJ1-5, with TRBD1 as a possible D gene (5 bases). This CDR3 has 15 amino acids. From germline, CDR1 is KGHDR and CDR2 SFDVKD. V gave up 4 bases and J gave up 0 bases, with 9 bases separating them. The CDR3 DNA sequence: TGTGCCACCAGTGAAAGAGGGGATAGCAATCAGCCCCAGCATTTT. It specifies CATSERGDSNQPQHF.

V usage is TRBV12-3 or TRBV12-4 and J usage is TRBJ2-2; D uncertain. V lost 7 bases, J lost 0 bases, and 12 bases lay in between. This CDR3 region has 15 residues. CDR3: CASNIGRANTGELFF. As DNA, the CDR3 is TGTGCCAGCAATATAGGAAGAGCGAACACCGGGGAGCTGTTTTTT.

The rearrangement links TRBV11-2 to TRBJ1-2, with TRBD1 identical over 7 bases. In germline, CDR1 is SGHAT, CDR2 FQNNGV. Losses at the gene ends were 2 bases for V and 4 bases for J; bases not matched to a gene: 4. This CDR3 region has 14 residues. CDR3 loop: CASSLNRDSYGYTF. CDR3 DNA: TGTGCCAGCAGCTTAAACCGGGACAGCTATGGCTACACCTTC. The whole variable domain, filled in from reference TRBV11-2 and TRBJ1-2, reads EAGVAQSPRYKIIEKRQSVAFWCNPISGHATLYWYQQILGQGPKLLIQFQNNGVVDDSQLPKDRFSAERLKGVDSTLKIQPAKLEDSAVYLCASSLNRDSYGYTFGSGTRLTVV.

The chain uses TRBV11-2 and TRBJ1-3; maybe TRBD1 (6 bases). The CDR3 extends over 15 amino acids. V dropped 6 bases and J dropped 5 bases, with 17 bases sitting between them. Germline assignment: CDR1 SGHAT and CDR2 FQNNGV. CDR3 sequence reads: CASSWSSGARNTIYF. In DNA, the CDR3 is TGTGCCAGCAGTTGGTCATCGGGGGCTCGAAACACCATATATTTT.

In its sample, this clonotype is medium-sized. The V and J genes are TRBV19 and TRBJ1-2; 7 bases match TRBD1. The CDR3 is made up of 16 amino acids. The germline V gene has CDR1 LNHDA and CDR2 SQIVND (reference sequence). J lost 3 bases, V lost 5 bases, and 12 bases had no gene match. The CDR3 bases are TGTGCCAGTAGTGCGCCTCGACAGGGCTCGGACTATGGCTACACCTTC. It yields the protein CASSAPRQGSDYGYTF.

V gene TRBV24-1 combines with J gene TRBJ2-3, with a weak D call TRBD1 (5 bases). Germline CDR1 and CDR2: KGHDR and SFDVKD. The CDR3 contains 17 residues. Trimming removed 4 bases at V and 3 bases at J, with 19 bases between. CDR3 in DNA: TGTGCCACCAGTGACCTTTTCGCCCAGGGCGGAACAGATACGCAGTATTTT. This translates into CATSDLFAQGGTDTQYF.

In this sample, this clonotype turned up once. The V and J genes are TRBV29-1 and TRBJ1-4; perhaps TRBD1 as D (6 bases). The CDR3 totals 13 residues. CDR1 is SQVTM and CDR2 is ANQGSEA in the germline V gene. With 4 bases removed from V and 8 bases from J, the gap between germline ends came to 14 bases. The CDR3 DNA reads as TGCAGCGTTGGGGGGCAGGGGATGGAAAAACTGTTTTTT. Translating gives CSVGGQGMEKLFF.

This clonotype is medium-sized. The chain has TRBV18 and TRBJ1-2; D remains ambiguous. CDR3 length equals 15 residues. V was clipped by 2 bases and J by 4 bases, with 14 bases between them. CDR1 and CDR2 (germline): KGHSH, LQKENI. CDR3 bases: TGTGCCAGCTCACCAGGGCAGGAGAGCGGCTATGGCTACACCTTC. This translates into CASSPGQESGYGYTF.

The rearrangement uses TRBV25-1 and TRBJ2-1, with D possibly matching TRBD2 (6 bases). V shed 4 bases and J shed 2 bases, with 9 bases lying between them. The CDR3 sequence is 14 residues long. The V gene's germline CDR1 is MGHDK and CDR2 SYGVNS. This chain's CDR3 is CASSGDWPYNEQFF. Here the CDR3 DNA reads TGTGCCAGCAGTGGGGACTGGCCCTACAATGAGCAGTTCTTC.

This clonotype is large. V usage is TRBV19 and J usage is TRBJ2-2; tentatively, D is TRBD1 or TRBD2 (6 bases each). The V end lost 2 bases, the J end lost 3 bases, and 13 bases lay between the germline ends. Germline values: CDR1 LNHDA, CDR2 SQIVND (reference sequence). This CDR3 has 16 residues. CDR3 in DNA: TGTGCCAGTAGTATAATTCGGGGGCAGGACACCGGGGAGCTGTTTTTT. It encodes CASSIIRGQDTGELFF.

This chain connects TRBV12-3 or TRBV12-4 to TRBJ2-7; 12 positions agree with TRBD2. J lost 6 bases, V lost 2 bases, and 11 bases had no gene match. CDR3 length: 17 amino acids. CDR3: CASSLWLAGGPMREQYF. The CDR3 nucleotides read TGTGCCAGCAGTTTATGGCTAGCGGGAGGGCCGATGCGCGAGCAGTACTTC.

This clonotype is judged large (0.1 to 1%). This chain connects TRBV19 to TRBJ2-1; D remains ambiguous. The CDR3 loop spans 12 amino acids. V was pared by 1 base and J by 7 bases, with 5 bases between. From germline, CDR1 is LNHDA and CDR2 SQIVND (reference sequence). The CDR3 region has the DNA TGTGCCAGTAGTATAGCGGAGAATGAGCAGTTCTTC. Its translation is CASSIAENEQFF.

By share of the sample, this clonotype is medium-sized (0.01 to 0.1%). The chain combines TRBV18 with TRBJ2-1; D may be TRBD2 (6 bases). V was cut by 0 bases and J by 2 bases, with 8 bases left in between. CDR1 KGHSH and CDR2 LQKENI come from the germline V gene. CDR3 length: 15 residues. The chain's CDR3 is CASSPPSGAYNEQFF. CDR3 bases: TGTGCCAGCTCACCACCTAGCGGAGCCTACAATGAGCAGTTCTTC.

As for this clonotype: This clone may be a read error of a much larger clone one base away. The chain uses TRBV6-5 and TRBJ1-4; 7 bases agree with TRBD1. V shed 6 bases and J 7 bases; nucleotides not matched to a gene: 5. The V gene's germline CDR1 is MNHEY and CDR2 SVGAGI. The CDR3 is 13 residues long. The CDR3 region has the DNA TGTGCCAGCAGGGGGCAGGGGGGTGAAAAACTGTTTTTT. Its protein product is CASRGQGGEKLFF.

The CDR3 bases are TGCAGTGCCAGCGACAAAGGGACCCAGTACTTC. It yields the protein CSASDKGTQYF. This sequence joins TRBV20-1 and TRBJ2-5; D unclear. Trimming took 6 bases from V and 7 from J, leaving 12 bases between them. The CDR3 spans 11 residues. Germline-derived CDR1 and CDR2 are DFQATT and SNEGSKA (reference sequence).

This chain joins TRBV29-1 and TRBJ2-2; tentatively, D is TRBD2 (5 bases). Germline V gene sequence: CDR1 SQVTM, CDR2 ANQGSEA. The CDR3 has 14 amino acids. V was cut by 4 bases and J by 1 base, with 10 bases left in between. CDR3 amino acids: CSVGGEVNTGELFF. CDR3 nucleotides: TGCAGCGTTGGGGGAGAGGTGAACACCGGGGAGCTGTTTTTT.

Relative to its sample, this clonotype is medium-sized. V and J are TRBV13 and TRBJ2-6, with a possible D match to TRBD1 (5 bases). The length of the CDR3 is 14 residues. Germline V gives CDR1 PRHDT, CDR2 FYEKMQ (reference sequence). Trimming took 5 bases from V and 0 from J, leaving 5 bases between them. CDR3 sequence: CASSDSSGANVLTF. In nucleotides, the CDR3 is TGTGCCAGCAGCGACAGCTCTGGGGCCAACGTCCTGACTTTC.

In its sample, this clonotype was seen a few times. In nucleotides, the CDR3 is TGTGCCAGCAGTTTCAACAGGGAAGAGACCCAGTACTTC. This translates into CASSFNREETQYF. This chain connects TRBV12-3 or TRBV12-4 to TRBJ2-5; a possible D gene is TRBD1 (6 bases). The CDR3 is 13 residues long. The germline V and J ends were trimmed by 3 bases and 3 bases, with 8 bases remaining between them.

This clonotype was picked up many times. The chain couples TRBV27 to TRBJ1-1, with D possibly matching TRBD1 (6 bases). CDR1 and CDR2 from the germline V gene are MNHEY and SMNVEV (reference sequence). Trimming removed 7 bases at V and 2 bases at J, with 17 bases between. This CDR3 has 15 amino acids. The CDR3 coding sequence is TGTGCCAGCACCCTTATAGGGGGTTCTAACACTGAAGCTTTCTTT. Encoded protein: CASTLIGGSNTEAFF.

By its share, this clonotype is medium-sized. The V gene is TRBV30, the J gene TRBJ2-3; TRBD1 might be the D (6 bases). Germline loops: CDR1 GTSNPN, CDR2 SVGIG (reference sequence). V shed 2 bases and J shed 4 bases, with 10 bases lying between them. CDR3 length equals 13 residues. CDR3 in DNA: TGTGCCTGGAGTCCCAGGGGCGCAGATACGCAGTATTTT. This gives the protein CAWSPRGADTQYF.

In nucleotides, the CDR3 is TGCAGTGCTAATCCCACAGGGTGGTATCAGCCCCAGCATTTT. Its translation: CSANPTGWYQPQHF. The chain has TRBV20-1 and TRBJ1-5; TRBD1 might be the D (6 bases). Germline-derived CDR1 and CDR2 are DFQATT and SNEGSKA (reference sequence). V was trimmed by 4 bases and J by 5 bases, leaving 15 bases between them. The CDR3 runs 14 residues.

The rearrangement links TRBV28 to TRBJ2-2, with 9 bases fitting TRBD2. CDR3 length equals 16 residues. V shed 2 bases, J shed 7 bases, and the junction held 8 bases outside the gene matches. The germline V gene encodes CDR1 MDHEN and CDR2 SYDVKM. CDR3 sequence: CASSLRQREDIGELFF. For the CDR3, the DNA is TGTGCCAGCAGTTTAAGGCAGCGGGAGGATATCGGGGAGCTGTTTTTT.

In its sample, this clonotype was seen a few times. The chain has TRBV21-1 and TRBJ1-5; the table's D call, TRBD1, was not checked against the DNA. TRBV21-1 is listed as a pseudogene. This CDR3 comprises 19 residues. CDR3 DNA sequence: TGTGCCAGCAGCAGTAGCCACGGACAGGGTCCGAATAGCAATCAGCCCCAGCATTTT. Translation gives CASSSSHGQGPNSNQPQHF.